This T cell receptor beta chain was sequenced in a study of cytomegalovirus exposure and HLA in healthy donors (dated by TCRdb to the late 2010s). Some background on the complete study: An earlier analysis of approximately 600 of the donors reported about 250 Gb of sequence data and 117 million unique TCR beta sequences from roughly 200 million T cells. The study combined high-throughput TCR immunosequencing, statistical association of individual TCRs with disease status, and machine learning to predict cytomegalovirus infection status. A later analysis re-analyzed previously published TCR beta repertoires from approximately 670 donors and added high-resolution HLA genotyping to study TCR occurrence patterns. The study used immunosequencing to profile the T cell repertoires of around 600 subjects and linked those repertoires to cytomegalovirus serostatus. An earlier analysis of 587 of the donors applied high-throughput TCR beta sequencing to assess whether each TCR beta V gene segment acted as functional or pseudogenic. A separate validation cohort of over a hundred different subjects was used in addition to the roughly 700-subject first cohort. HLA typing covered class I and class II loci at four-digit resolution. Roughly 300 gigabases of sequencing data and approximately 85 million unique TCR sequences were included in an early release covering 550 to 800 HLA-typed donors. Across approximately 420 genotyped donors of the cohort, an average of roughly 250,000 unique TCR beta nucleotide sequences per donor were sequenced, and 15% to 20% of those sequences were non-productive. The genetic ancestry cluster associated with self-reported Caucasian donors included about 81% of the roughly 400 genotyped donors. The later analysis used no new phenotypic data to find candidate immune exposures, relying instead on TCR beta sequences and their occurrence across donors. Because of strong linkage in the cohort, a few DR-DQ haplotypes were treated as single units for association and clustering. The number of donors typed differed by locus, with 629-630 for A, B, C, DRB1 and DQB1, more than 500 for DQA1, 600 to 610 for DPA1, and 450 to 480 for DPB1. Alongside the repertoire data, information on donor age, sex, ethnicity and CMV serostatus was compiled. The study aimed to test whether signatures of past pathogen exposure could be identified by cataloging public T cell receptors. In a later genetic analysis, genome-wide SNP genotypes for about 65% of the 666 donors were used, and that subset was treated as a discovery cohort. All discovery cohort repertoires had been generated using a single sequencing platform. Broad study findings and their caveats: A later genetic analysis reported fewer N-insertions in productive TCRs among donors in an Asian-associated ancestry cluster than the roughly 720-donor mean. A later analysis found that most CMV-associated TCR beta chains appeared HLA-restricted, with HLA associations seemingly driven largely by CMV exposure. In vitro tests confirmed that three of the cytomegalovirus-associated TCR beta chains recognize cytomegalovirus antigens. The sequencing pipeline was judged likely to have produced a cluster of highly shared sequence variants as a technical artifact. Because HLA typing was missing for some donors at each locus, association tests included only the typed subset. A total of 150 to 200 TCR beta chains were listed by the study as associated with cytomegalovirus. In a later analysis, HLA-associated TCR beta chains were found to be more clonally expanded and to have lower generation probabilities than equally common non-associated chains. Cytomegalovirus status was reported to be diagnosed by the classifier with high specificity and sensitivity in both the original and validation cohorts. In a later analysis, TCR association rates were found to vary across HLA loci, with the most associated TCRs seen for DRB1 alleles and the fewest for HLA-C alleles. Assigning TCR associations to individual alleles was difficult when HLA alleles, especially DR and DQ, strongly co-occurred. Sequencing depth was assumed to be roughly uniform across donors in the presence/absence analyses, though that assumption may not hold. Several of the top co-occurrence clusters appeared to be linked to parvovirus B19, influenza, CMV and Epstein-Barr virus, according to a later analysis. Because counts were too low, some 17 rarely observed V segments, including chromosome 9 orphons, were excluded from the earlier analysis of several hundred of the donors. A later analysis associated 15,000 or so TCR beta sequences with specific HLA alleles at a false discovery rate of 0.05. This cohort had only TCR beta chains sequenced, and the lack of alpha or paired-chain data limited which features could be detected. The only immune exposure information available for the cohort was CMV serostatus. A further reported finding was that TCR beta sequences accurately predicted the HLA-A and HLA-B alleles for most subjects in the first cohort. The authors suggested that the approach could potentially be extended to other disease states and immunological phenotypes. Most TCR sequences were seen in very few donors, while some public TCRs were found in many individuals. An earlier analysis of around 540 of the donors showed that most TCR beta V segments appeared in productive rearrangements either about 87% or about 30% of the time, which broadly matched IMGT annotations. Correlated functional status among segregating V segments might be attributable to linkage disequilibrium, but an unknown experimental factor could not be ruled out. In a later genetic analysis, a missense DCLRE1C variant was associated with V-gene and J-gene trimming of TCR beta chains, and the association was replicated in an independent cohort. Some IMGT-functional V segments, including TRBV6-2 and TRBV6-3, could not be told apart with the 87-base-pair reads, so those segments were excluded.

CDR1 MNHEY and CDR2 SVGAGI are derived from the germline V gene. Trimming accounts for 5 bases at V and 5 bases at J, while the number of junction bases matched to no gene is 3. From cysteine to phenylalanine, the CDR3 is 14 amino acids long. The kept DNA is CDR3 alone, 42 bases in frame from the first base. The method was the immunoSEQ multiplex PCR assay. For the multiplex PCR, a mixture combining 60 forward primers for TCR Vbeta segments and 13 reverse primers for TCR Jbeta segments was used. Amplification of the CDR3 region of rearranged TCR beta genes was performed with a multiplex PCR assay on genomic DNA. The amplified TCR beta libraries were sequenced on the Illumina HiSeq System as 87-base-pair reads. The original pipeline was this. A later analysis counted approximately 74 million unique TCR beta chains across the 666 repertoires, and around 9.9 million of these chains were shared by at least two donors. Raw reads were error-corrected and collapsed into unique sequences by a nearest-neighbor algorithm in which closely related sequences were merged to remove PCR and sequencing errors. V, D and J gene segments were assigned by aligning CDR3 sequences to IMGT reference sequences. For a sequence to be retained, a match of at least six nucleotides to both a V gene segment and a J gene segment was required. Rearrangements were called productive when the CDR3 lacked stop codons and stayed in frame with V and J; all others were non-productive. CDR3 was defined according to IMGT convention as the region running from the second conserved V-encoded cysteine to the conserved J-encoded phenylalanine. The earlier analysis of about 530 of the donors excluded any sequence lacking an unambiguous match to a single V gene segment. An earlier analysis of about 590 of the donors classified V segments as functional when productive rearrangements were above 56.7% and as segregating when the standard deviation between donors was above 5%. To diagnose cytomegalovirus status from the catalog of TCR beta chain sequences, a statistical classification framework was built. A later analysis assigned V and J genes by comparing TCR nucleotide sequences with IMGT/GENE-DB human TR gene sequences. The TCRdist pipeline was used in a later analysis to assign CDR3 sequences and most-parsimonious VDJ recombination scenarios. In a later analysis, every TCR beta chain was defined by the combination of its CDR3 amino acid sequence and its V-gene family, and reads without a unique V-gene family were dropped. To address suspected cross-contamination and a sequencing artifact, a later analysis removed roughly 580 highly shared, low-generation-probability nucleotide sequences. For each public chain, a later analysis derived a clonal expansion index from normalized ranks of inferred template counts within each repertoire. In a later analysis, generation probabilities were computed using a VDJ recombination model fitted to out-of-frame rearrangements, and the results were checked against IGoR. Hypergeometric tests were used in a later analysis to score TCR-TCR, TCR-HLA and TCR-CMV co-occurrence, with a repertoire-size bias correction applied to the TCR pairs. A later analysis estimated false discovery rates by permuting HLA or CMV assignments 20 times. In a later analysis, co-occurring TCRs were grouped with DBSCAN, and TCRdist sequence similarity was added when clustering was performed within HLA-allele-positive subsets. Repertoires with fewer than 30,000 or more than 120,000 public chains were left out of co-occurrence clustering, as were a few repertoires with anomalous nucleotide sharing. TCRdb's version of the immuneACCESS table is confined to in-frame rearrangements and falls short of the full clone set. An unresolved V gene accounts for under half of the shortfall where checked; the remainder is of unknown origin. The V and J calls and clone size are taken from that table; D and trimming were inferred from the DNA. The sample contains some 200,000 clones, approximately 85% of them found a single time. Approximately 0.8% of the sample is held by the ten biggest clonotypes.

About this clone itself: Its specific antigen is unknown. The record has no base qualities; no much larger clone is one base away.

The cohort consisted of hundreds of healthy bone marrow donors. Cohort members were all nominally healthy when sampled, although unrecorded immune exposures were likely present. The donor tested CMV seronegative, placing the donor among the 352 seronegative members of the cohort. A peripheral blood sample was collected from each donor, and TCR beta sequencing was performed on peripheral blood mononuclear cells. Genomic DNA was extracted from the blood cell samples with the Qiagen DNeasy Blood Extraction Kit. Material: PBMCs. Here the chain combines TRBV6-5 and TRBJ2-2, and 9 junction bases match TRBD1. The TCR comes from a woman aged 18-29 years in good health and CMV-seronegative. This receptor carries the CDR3 CASSAGQGTGELFF. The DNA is TGTGCCAGCAGTGCGGGACAGGGAACCGGGGAGCTGTTTTTT.